This T cell receptor beta chain was identified during a study of identical twins. This CDR3 comprises 14 residues. Germline V gene lookup returns CDR1 ENHRY and CDR2 SYGVKD. The ends were cut back, 7 bases at V and 2 bases at J, with 13 bases in the middle. MiXCR was run by TCRdb on the 5' RACE reads, yielding one entry per CDR3 protein. The data hold some 660,000 distinct CDR3 sequences, with over 8.5% observed a single time. This same sample was also part of a study on yellow fever vaccine responses in identical twins. That work states: It has been reported that, in twins, the vaccine T cell response seemed partly convergent and partly personalized.

The rearrangement joins TRBV10-3 to TRBJ2-3; a weak D match, TRBD1 (5 bases). The receptor was isolated from a woman under 30 in good health. Sequencing input: PBMCs. CDR3 DNA sequence: TGTGCCATCAAAATCCAGGACAACACAGATACGCAGTATTTT. Translated: CAIKIQDNTDTQYF.